This T cell receptor (beta chain) is drawn from a study of T cell responses to AZD1222 COVID-19 vaccine. Study-level background: Second-dose intervals of approximately 4 or approximately 12 weeks were pooled. Study-level points and caveats: There were repertoire samples only from the period after the peak T cell response. Donors skewed white British and female; clonal diversity was possibly underestimated.

Note on this clone: The antigen remains unidentified.

Clones were read by immunoSEQ multiplex PCR, and TCRdb kept only the in-frame ones, dropping some. The data show about 100,000 clones, about 86% seen once. This CDR3 contains 14 residues. Germline V lookup: CDR1 SGHAT, CDR2 FQNNGV. V lost 8 bases and J 0 bases, leaving 11 bases between the germline ends. The TCR comes from an adult in good health. Sequencing used peripheral blood, obtained on day 0 of AZD1222 vaccination. The chain recombines TRBV11-2 with TRBJ2-1; D remains ambiguous. CDR3 residues: CASGTGSSYNEQFF. The CDR3 nucleotides read TGTGCCAGCGGAACCGGTAGCTCCTACAATGAGCAGTTCTTC.